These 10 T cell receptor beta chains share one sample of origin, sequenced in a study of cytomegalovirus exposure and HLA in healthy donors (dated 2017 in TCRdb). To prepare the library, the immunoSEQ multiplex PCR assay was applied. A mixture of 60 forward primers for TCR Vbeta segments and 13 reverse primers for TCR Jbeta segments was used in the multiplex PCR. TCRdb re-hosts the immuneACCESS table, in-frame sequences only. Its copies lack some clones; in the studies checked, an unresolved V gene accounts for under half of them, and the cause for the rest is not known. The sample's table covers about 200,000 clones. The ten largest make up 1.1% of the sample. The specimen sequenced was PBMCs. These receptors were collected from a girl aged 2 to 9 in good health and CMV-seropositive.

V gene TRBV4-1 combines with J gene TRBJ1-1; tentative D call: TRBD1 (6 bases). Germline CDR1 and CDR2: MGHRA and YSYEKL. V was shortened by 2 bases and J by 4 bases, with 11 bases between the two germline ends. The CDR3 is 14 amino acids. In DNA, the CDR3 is TGCGCCAGCAGCCAACTGGGGGCGGGCACTGAAGCTTTCTTT. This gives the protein CASSQLGAGTEAFF.

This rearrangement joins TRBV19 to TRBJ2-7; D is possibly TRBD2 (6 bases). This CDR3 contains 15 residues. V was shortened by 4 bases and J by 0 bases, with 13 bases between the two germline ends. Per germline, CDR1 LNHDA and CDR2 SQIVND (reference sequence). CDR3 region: CASSTEAGPSYEQYF. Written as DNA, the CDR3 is TGTGCCAGTAGTACTGAGGCGGGGCCCTCCTACGAGCAGTACTTC.

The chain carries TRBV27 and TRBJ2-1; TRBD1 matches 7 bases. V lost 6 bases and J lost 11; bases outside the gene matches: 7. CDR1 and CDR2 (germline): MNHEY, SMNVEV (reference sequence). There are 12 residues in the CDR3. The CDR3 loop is CASSLNRGQQFF. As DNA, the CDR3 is TGTGCCAGCAGCCTCAACAGGGGTCAGCAGTTCTTC.

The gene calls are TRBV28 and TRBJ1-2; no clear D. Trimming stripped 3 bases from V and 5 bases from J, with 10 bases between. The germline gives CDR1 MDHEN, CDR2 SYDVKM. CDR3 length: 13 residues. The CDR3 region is CASSFPQAYGYTF. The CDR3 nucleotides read TGTGCCAGCAGTTTCCCTCAGGCGTATGGCTACACCTTC.

The CDR3 spells CASSDATSGDTQYF. The CDR3 nucleotides are TGTGCCAGCAGTGACGCTACTAGCGGAGATACGCAGTATTTT. V and J are TRBV2 and TRBJ2-3; TRBD2 aligns across 8 bases. V dropped 3 bases and J dropped 5; count of bases not matched to a gene: 4. From germline, CDR1 is SNHLY and CDR2 FYNNEI. The CDR3 runs 14 residues.

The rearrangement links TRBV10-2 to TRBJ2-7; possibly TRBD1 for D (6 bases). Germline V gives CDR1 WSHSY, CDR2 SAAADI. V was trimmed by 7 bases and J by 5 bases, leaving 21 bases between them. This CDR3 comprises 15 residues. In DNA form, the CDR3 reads TGCGCCAGCAATCTACAGGGACGGGATCTGGACGAGCAGTACTTC. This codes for CASNLQGRDLDEQYF.

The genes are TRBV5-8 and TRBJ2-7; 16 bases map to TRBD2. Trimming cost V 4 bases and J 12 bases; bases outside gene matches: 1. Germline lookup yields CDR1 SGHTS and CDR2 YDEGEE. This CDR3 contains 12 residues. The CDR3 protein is CASSGTSGRGYF. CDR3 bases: TGTGCCAGCAGCGGGACTAGCGGGAGGGGGTACTTC.

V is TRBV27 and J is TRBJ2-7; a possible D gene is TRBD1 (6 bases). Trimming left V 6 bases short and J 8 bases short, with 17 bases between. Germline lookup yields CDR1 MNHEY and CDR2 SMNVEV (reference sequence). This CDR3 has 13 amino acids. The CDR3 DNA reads TGTGCCAGCAGCTTCCCCGGGACAAGTCAGCAGTACTTC. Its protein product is CASSFPGTSQQYF.

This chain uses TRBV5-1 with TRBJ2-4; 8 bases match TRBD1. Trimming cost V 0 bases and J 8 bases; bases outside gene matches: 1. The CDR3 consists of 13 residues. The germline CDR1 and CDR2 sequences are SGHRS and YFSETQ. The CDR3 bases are TGCGCCAGCAGCTTGGACAGGGGGGACATTCAGTACTTC. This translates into CASSLDRGDIQYF.

The CDR3 DNA reads TGTGCCAGCACAGGGACACCCCGAATTTATGGCTACACCTTC. Protein sequence: CASTGTPRIYGYTF. The chain recombines TRBV7-9 with TRBJ1-2; tentatively, D is TRBD1 (6 bases). This CDR3 has 14 residues. The V gene lost 7 bases and the J gene lost 5 bases, with 17 bases spanning the gap. The V gene's germline CDR1 is SEHNR and CDR2 FQNEAQ (reference sequence).